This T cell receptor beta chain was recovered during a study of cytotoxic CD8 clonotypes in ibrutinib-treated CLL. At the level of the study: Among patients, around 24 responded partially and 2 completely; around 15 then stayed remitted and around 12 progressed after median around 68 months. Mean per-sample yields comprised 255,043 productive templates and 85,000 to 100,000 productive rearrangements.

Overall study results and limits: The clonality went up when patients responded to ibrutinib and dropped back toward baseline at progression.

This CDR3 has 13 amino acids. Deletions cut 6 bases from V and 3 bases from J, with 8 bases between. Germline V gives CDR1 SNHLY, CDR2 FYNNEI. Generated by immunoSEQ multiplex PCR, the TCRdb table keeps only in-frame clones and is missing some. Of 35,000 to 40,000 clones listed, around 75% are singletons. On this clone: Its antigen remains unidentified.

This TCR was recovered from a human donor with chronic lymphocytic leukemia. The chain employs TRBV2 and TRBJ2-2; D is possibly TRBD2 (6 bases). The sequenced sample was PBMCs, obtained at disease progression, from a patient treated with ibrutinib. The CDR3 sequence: CASSGTDTGELFF. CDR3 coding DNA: TGTGCCAGCAGCGGGACTGACACCGGGGAGCTGTTTTTT. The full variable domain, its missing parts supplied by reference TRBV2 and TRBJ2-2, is EPEVTQTPSHQVTQMGQEVILRCVPISNHLYFYWYRQILGQKVEFLVSFYNNEISEKSEIFDDQFSVERPDGSNFTLKIRSTKLEDSAMYFCASSGTDTGELFFGEGSRLTVL.